This T cell receptor (beta chain) derives from a study of response to subunit inactivated influenza vaccine. Using its own MiXCR run on the RT-PCR reads, TCRdb lists one record per CDR3 protein. The profile covers more than 700,000 distinct CDR3 sequences, with about 20% appearing a single time and 10% taken by the ten largest. This clonotype was found many times. Its antigen is undetermined. This CDR3 has 16 amino acids. Trimming took off 5 bases at V and 4 bases at J, with 19 bases between the two ends. Germline V gives CDR1 SEHNR, CDR2 FQNEAQ (reference sequence). Study-level results: Each seasonal flu vaccination may recruit only limited new T cells, authors suggested.

This specimen consisted of PBMCs from blood, obtained approximately 5 days after vaccination. The source is a man aged 45-65 years who received an inactivated influenza vaccine. The V gene is TRBV7-9, the J gene TRBJ2-3, with D hard to call. The CDR3 region has the DNA TGTGCCAGCAGCGTTACTATACGACCGGCGGCAGATACGCAGTATTTT. Amino acids: CASSVTIRPAADTQYF.